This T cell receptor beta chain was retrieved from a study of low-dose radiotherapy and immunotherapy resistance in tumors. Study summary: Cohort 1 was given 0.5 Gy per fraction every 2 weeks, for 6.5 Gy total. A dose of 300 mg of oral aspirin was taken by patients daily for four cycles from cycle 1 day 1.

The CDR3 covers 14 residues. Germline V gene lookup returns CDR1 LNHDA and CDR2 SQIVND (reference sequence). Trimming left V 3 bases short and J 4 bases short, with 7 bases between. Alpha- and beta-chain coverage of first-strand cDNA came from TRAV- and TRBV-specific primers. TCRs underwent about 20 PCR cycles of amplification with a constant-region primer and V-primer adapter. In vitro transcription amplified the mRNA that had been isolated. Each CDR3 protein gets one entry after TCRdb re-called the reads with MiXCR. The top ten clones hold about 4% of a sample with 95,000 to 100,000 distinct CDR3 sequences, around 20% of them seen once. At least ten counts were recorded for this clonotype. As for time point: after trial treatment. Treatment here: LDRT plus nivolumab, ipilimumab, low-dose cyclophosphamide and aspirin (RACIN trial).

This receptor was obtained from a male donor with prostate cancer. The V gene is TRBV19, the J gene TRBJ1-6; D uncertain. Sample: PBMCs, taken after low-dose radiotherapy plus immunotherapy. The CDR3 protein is CASSIGPYNSPLHF. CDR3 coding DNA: TGTGCCAGTAGTATCGGTCCGTATAATTCACCCCTCCACTTT.